A single sample gave rise to the 23 T cell receptor beta chains below, sequenced in a study of shared clonotypes between healthy human individuals. The method was immunoSEQ multiplex PCR; TCRdb's version includes in-frame clones alone and lacks a portion of them. The sample consists of hundreds of thousands of clones, around 76% of them appearing once. Sample: PBMCs. The receptors derive from a woman aged 40 to 50 in good health. Some clones in this sample may be carry-over from other donors' samples.

J is TRBJ1-1 and V is TRBV5-1; a weak D match, TRBD1 (6 bases). The germline gives CDR1 SGHRS, CDR2 YFSETQ. Trimming left V 9 bases short and J 3 bases short, with 21 bases between. The CDR3 consists of 15 residues. CDR3 amino acids: CATKRTDARDTEAFF. The DNA for the CDR3 is TGCGCCACCAAGCGGACAGACGCTAGGGACACTGAAGCTTTCTTT.

The rearrangement joins TRBV30 to TRBJ1-2, with D possibly being TRBD1 (5 bases). Germline values: CDR1 GTSNPN, CDR2 SVGIG (reference sequence). V dropped 3 bases and J dropped 2 bases, with 10 bases sitting between them. CDR3 length: 13 residues. The CDR3 spells CAWRQDENYGYTF. The CDR3 DNA is TGTGCCTGGAGACAGGACGAGAACTATGGCTACACCTTC.

The genes are TRBV28 and TRBJ2-7; 7 bases are a match to TRBD2. The CDR3 length is 16 residues. Germline trimming cut 6 bases from V and 4 bases from J; bases unmatched to any gene: 15. Germline V gene data show CDR1 as MDHEN and CDR2 as SYDVKM. In nucleotides, the CDR3 is TGTGCCAGCAGGTCGACGTGGGCAATGCGGGGGTACGAGCAGTACTTC. Translated: CASRSTWAMRGYEQYF.

This clone has at least ten counts. The V call is TRBV6-1, the J call TRBJ1-5; unclear D gene. The CDR3 covers 14 residues. V was clipped by 4 bases and J by 2 bases, with 9 bases between them. Looked up from germline, CDR1 is MNHNS and CDR2 is SASEGT. CDR3 loop: CASSGGSGNQPQHF. The CDR3 DNA reads TGTGCCAGCAGTGGGGGTTCTGGCAATCAGCCCCAGCATTTT.

This clone was seen only a few times. V and J are TRBV7-9 and TRBJ1-1; tentative D call: TRBD1 (5 bases). V was cut by 1 base and J by 4 bases, with 7 bases left in between. The CDR3 spans 13 residues. Germline CDR1 reads SEHNR; CDR2 reads FQNEAQ (reference sequence). The CDR3 region has the DNA TGTGCCAGCAGCTTAGAGGGGCCCACTGAAGCTTTCTTT. Translating gives CASSLEGPTEAFF.

This clone was detected a few times. The chain combines TRBV7-2 with TRBJ1-5; 7 nucleotides agree with TRBD1. Trimming removed 5 bases from V and 4 bases from J; junction bases left unmatched: 5. The germline V gene encodes CDR1 SGHTA and CDR2 FQGNSA. This CDR3 has 14 residues. In DNA, the CDR3 is TGTGCCAGCAGCCCCAGACAGGGTAATCAGCCCCAGCATTTT. Its protein product is CASSPRQGNQPQHF.

In regard to this clone: This specimen includes other DNA sequences encoding the same CDR3. J is TRBJ1-5 and V is TRBV2, with D possibly being TRBD1 (6 bases). The germline gives CDR1 SNHLY, CDR2 FYNNEI. The V end was cut by 8 bases, the J end by 2 bases, with 7 bases between. CDR3 length equals 12 residues. CDR3: CASAGGNQPQHF. The CDR3 nucleotides are TGTGCCAGCGCAGGGGGCAATCAGCCCCAGCATTTT.

The genes are TRBV9 and TRBJ2-1; 9 nucleotides agree with TRBD2. CDR1 SGDLS and CDR2 YYNGEE come from the germline V gene. The CDR3 runs to 18 residues. V lost 2 bases to trimming and J lost 4 bases; unmatched junction nucleotides: 13. The CDR3 bases are TGTGCCAGCAGCGTCCGACTAGCGGTGGGACTGAATTACAATGAGCAGTTCTTC. Translating it yields CASSVRLAVGLNYNEQFF.

In this sample, this clone turned up many times. The chain employs TRBV6-5 and TRBJ2-7; TRBD1 matches at 11 bases. The CDR3 totals 15 residues. Germline V gene lookup returns CDR1 MNHEY and CDR2 SVGAGI. V dropped 2 bases and J dropped 4; count of bases not matched to a gene: 4. The CDR3 is CASSYRDRGGYEQYF. The CDR3, as DNA: TGTGCCAGCAGTTACCGGGACAGGGGGGGGTACGAGCAGTACTTC.

The CDR3 here is CASSIGRSGQNEQFF. The CDR3, as DNA: TGTGCCAGTAGTATAGGTAGAAGCGGGCAAAATGAGCAGTTCTTC. The rearrangement links TRBV19 to TRBJ2-1; TRBD2 is a possible D gene (6 bases). This CDR3 is built from 15 residues. Per the germline V gene, CDR1 is LNHDA and CDR2 is SQIVND (reference sequence). V dropped 1 base and J dropped 7 bases, with 14 bases sitting between them. Supplemented by reference TRBV19 and TRBJ2-1, the full variable domain reads DGGITQSPKYLFRKEGQNVTLSCEQNLNHDAMYWYRQDPGQGLRLIYYSQIVNDFQKGDIAEGYSVSREKKESFPLTVTSAQKNPTAFYLCASSIGRSGQNEQFFGPGTRLTVL.

This clone has only one observation. A single base separates this from a much larger clone, so it may be a read error. J is TRBJ1-4 and V is TRBV7-9; 10 bases agree with TRBD1. The CDR3 covers 14 residues. CDR1 is SEHNR and CDR2 is FQNEAQ in the germline V gene (reference sequence). CDR3 nucleotide sequence: TGTGCCAGCGCCGGACAGGGGGTAGATGAAATACTGTTTTTT. It translates to CASAGQGVDEILFF.

The J gene is TRBJ1-1, the V gene TRBV18; 9 bases align to TRBD1. The CDR3 contains 15 residues. From germline, CDR1 is KGHSH and CDR2 LQKENI. Trimming removed 3 bases from V and 2 bases from J; junction bases left unmatched: 4. This CDR3 is CASSPSTGGNTEAFF. The CDR3 bases are TGTGCCAGCTCACCTTCGACAGGGGGAAACACTGAAGCTTTCTTT.

V is TRBV6-1 and J is TRBJ2-5; no firm D call. The germline gives CDR1 MNHNS, CDR2 SASEGT. The CDR3 has 15 amino acids. V shed 1 base and J shed 8 bases, with 17 bases lying between them. CDR3: CASSEGLTRIGTQYF. The CDR3 DNA reads TGTGCCAGCAGTGAAGGCCTTACCCGGATAGGTACCCAGTACTTC.

This clone has ten or more counts. The chain recombines TRBV29-1 with TRBJ2-6; unclear D gene. CDR3 length: 14 residues. Trimming cost V 5 bases and J 4 bases, with 12 bases left between them. The germline V gene encodes CDR1 SQVTM and CDR2 ANQGSEA. CDR3 sequence: CSVLVAAGANVLTF. DNA of the CDR3: TGCAGCGTTCTGGTTGCCGCAGGGGCCAACGTCCTGACTTTC.

This chain links TRBV6-5 with TRBJ1-4; D gene uncertain. The CDR3 is made up of 13 amino acids. Trimming took off 2 bases at V and 8 bases at J, with 9 bases between the two ends. Germline-derived CDR1 and CDR2 are MNHEY and SVGAGI. The CDR3 region has the DNA TGTGCCAGCAGTTACGGGCCGTCAGAAAAACTGTTTTTT. It translates to CASSYGPSEKLFF.

CDR3 DNA: TGTGCCAGCAGCAAAGGGACAACGGGAGATGGCTACACCTTC. The encoded protein is CASSKGTTGDGYTF. V and J are TRBV7-9 and TRBJ1-2, with a possible D match to TRBD1 (6 bases). The CDR3 runs 14 residues. Between the trimmed V and J ends, which lost 5 bases and 6 bases, there was a span of 16 bases. In germline, CDR1 is SEHNR, CDR2 FQNEAQ (reference sequence).

This chain uses TRBV6-5 with TRBJ2-7; 7 bases map to TRBD1. Germline CDR1 and CDR2: MNHEY and SVGAGI. V lost 0 bases, J lost 7 bases, and 3 bases stayed unmatched. This CDR3 is 13 amino acids long. In DNA form, the CDR3 reads TGTGCCAGCAGTTACTCAGGGGGCGGGGAGCAGTACTTC. It codes for CASSYSGGGEQYF.

The chain recombines TRBV7-8 with TRBJ2-1; the match to TRBD2 covers 7 bases. V dropped 0 bases and J dropped 8; count of bases not matched to a gene: 13. This CDR3 is 17 amino acids long. In germline, CDR1 is SGHVS, CDR2 FQNEAQ. CDR3 coding DNA: TGTGCCAGCAGCTTAGCGCTTTGGCGGGAGAATACTCATGAGCAGTTCTTC. It is translated as CASSLALWRENTHEQFF.

This clone was detected only a few times. This may be a read error: a much more frequent sequence differs by one nucleotide. The chain is built from TRBV7-2 and TRBJ1-1; no reliable D call. With 5 bases removed from V and 1 base from J, the gap between germline ends came to 8 bases. Germline CDR1 and CDR2: SGHTA and FQGNSA. This CDR3 is 13 amino acids long. CDR3 bases: TGTGCCAGCAGCCCCCGGAGGAACACTGAAGCTTTCTTT. Its protein product is CASSPRRNTEAFF.

The chain links TRBV19 to TRBJ2-1; D is possibly TRBD2 (5 bases). Per the germline V gene, CDR1 is LNHDA and CDR2 is SQIVND (reference sequence). This CDR3 contains 14 residues. Trimming stripped 6 bases from V and 6 bases from J, with 15 bases between. CDR3 sequence reads: CASSRLSGPNEQFF. DNA for the CDR3: TGTGCCAGTAGCCGTCTCAGCGGCCCCAATGAGCAGTTCTTC.

The chain combines TRBV6-1 with TRBJ2-3, with 9 bases fitting TRBD1. The germline V gene encodes CDR1 MNHNS and CDR2 SASEGT. The CDR3 is made up of 16 amino acids. J gave up 1 base and V 4 bases, and 6 bases lay outside the gene matches. CDR3 in amino acids: CASSVPQGARTDTQYF. In DNA form, the CDR3 reads TGTGCCAGCAGTGTACCACAGGGGGCCCGCACAGATACGCAGTATTTT.

V usage is TRBV6-6 and J usage is TRBJ1-1; D unclear. Trimming cost V 0 bases and J 5 bases, with 10 bases left between them. Germline CDR1 reads MNHNY; CDR2 reads SVGAGI (reference sequence). The CDR3 consists of 14 residues. The CDR3 sequence: CASSYSRWATEAFF. The CDR3 DNA sequence: TGTGCCAGCAGTTACTCGCGATGGGCGACTGAAGCTTTCTTT.

The table lists this clone with a few counts. The chain couples TRBV27 to TRBJ2-5; TRBD2 aligns across 8 bases. The CDR3 extends over 16 amino acids. After removal of 5 bases from V and 4 bases from J, the junction contained 12 bases not matched to a gene. Germline V gene lookup returns CDR1 MNHEY and CDR2 SMNVEV (reference sequence). The chain's CDR3 is CASSPNGGDLTETQYF. The CDR3 DNA reads TGTGCCAGCAGTCCGAACGGGGGGGATCTGACAGAGACCCAGTACTTC.